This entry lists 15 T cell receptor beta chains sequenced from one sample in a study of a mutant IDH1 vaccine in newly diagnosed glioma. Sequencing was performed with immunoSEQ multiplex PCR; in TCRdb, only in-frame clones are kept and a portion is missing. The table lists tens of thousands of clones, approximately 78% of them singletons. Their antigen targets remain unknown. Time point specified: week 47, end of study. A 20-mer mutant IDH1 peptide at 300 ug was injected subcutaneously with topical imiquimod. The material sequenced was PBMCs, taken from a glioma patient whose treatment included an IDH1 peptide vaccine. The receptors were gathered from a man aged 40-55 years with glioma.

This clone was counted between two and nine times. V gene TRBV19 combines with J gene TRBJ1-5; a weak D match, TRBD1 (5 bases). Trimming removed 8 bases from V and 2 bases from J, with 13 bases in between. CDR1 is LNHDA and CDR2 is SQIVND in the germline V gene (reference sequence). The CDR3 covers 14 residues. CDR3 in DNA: TGTGCCAGTTCCCAGGGTAGGGGCAATCAGCCCCAGCATTTT. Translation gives CASSQGRGNQPQHF.

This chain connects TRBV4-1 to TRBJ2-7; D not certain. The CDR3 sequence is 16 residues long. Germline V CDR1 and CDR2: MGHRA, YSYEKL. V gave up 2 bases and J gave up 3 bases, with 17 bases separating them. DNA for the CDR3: TGCGCCAGCAGCCAACAGCTAAGCAGGAATAACTACGAGCAGTACTTC. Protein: CASSQQLSRNNYEQYF.

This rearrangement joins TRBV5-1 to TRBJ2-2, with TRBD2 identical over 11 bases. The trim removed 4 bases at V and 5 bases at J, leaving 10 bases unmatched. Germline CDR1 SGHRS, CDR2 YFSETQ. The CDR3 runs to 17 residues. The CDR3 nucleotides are TGCGCCAGCAGCGTGGGACTAGCGGCCACAAGGACCGGGGAGCTGTTTTTT. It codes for CASSVGLAATRTGELFF. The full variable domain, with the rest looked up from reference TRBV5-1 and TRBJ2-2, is KAGVTQTPRYLIKTRGQQVTLSCSPISGHRSVSWYQQTPGQGLQFLFEYFSETQRNKGNFPGRFSGRQFSNSRSEMNVSTLELGDSALYLCASSVGLAATRTGELFFGEGSRLTVL.

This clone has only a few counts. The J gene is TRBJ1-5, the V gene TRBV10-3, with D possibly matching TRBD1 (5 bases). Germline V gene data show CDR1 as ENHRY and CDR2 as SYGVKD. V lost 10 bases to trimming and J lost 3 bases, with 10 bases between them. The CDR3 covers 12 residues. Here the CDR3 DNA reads TGTGCCACGGGGGTAGACAATCAGCCCCAGCATTTT. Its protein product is CATGVDNQPQHF.

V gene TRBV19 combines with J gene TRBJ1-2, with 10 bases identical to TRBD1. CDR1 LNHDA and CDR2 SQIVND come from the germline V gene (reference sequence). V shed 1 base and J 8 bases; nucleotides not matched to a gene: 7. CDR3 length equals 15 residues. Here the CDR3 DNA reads TGTGCCAGTAGTATAGGCAGAGGGACAGGGGAAGGCTACACCTTC. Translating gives CASSIGRGTGEGYTF.

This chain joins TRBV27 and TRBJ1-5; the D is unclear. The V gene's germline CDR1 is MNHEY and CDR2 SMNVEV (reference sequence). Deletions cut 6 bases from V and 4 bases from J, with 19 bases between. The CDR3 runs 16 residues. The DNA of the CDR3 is TGTGCCAGCAGCTCAAGGGCACAAACGCAGAATCAGCCCCAGCATTTT. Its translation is CASSSRAQTQNQPQHF.

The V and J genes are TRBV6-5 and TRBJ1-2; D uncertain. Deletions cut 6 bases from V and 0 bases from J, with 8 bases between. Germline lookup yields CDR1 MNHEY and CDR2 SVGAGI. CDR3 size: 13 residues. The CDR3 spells CASSQSANYGYTF. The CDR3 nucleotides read TGTGCCAGCAGCCAATCAGCTAACTATGGCTACACCTTC.

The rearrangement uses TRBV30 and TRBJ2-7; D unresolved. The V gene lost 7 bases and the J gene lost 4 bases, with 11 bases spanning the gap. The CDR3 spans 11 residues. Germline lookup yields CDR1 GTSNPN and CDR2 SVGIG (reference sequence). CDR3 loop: CAYSSPYEQYF. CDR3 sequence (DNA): TGTGCCTATAGCAGTCCTTACGAGCAGTACTTC. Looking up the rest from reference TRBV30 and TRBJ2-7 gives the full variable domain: SQTIHQWPATLVQPVGSPLSLECTVEGTSNPNLYWYRQAAGRGLQLLFYSVGIGQISSEVPQNLSASRPQDRQFILSSKKLLLSDSGFYLCAYSSPYEQYFGPGTRLTVT.

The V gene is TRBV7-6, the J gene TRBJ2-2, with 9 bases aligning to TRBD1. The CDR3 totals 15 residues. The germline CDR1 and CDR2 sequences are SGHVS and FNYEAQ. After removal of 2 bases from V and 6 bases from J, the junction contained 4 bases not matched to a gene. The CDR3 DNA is TGTGCCAGCAGCTTATTACAGGGGGCGGCCGGGGAGCTGTTTTTT. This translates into CASSLLQGAAGELFF. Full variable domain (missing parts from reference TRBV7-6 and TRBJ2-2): GAGVSQSPRYKVTKRGQDVALRCDPISGHVSLYWYRQALGQGPEFLTYFNYEAQQDKSGLPNDRFSAERPEGSISTLTIQRTEQRDSAMYRCASSLLQGAAGELFFGEGSRLTVL.

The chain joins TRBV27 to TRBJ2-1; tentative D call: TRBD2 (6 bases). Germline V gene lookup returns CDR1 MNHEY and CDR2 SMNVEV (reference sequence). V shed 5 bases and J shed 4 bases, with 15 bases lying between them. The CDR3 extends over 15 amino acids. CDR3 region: CASSKTRDSYNEQFF. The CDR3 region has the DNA TGTGCCAGCAGTAAAACCCGGGACTCGTACAATGAGCAGTTCTTC.

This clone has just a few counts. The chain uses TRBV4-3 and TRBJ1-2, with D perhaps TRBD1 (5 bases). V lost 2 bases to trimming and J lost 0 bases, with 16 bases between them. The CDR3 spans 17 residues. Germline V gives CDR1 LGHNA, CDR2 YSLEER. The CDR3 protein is CASSQRTGRLTNYGYTF. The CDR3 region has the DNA TGCGCCAGCAGCCAACGTACGGGACGGCTGACTAACTATGGCTACACCTTC.

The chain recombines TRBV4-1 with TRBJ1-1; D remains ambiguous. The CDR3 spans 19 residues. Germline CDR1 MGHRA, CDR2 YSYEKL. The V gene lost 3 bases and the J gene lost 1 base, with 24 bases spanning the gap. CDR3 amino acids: CASSHTTGQFSPRNTEAFF. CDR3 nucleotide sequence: TGCGCCAGCAGCCATACGACGGGCCAGTTTTCCCCACGGAACACTGAAGCTTTCTTT.

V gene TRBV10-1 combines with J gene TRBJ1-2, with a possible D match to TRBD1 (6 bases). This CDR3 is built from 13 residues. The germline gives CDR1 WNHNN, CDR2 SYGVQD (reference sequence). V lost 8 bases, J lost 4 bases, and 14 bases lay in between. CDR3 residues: CASSDSLFYGYTF. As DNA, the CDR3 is TGCGCCAGCTCGGACAGTCTCTTCTATGGCTACACCTTC.

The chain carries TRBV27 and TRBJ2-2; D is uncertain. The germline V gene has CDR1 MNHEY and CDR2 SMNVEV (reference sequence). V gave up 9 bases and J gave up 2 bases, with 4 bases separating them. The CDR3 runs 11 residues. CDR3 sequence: CASSNTGELFF. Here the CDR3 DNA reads TGTGCCAGTTCAAACACCGGGGAGCTGTTTTTT.

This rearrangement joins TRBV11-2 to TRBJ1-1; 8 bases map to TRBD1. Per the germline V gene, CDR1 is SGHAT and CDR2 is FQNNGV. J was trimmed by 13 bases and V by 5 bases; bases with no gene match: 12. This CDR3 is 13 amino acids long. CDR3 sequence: CASSIGQGMSGFF. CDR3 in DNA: TGTGCCAGCAGCATTGGACAGGGTATGAGTGGTTTCTTT.